This passage covers 12 T cell receptor beta chains from one sample sequenced in a study of human T cells and chemical hapten exposure. This sample's time point: patch test 2, 6 weeks after DPC sensitization. As for treatment: therapeutic diphenylcyclopropenone sensitization with weekly scalp DPC. TCRdb passed the RACE reads through MiXCR, listing each CDR3 protein once. The sample has nearly 95,000 distinct CDR3 sequences; 9.5% to 12% are singletons. Sample: whole blood, taken in connection with sensitization to the hapten diphenylcyclopropenone (DPC). The source of these receptors is a man aged 40-50 years with alopecia areata. Some clones in this sample may be carry-over from other donors' samples.

This clonotype turned up a few times. The V gene is TRBV4-2, the J gene TRBJ2-3, with 10 bases aligning to TRBD2. In germline, CDR1 is LGHNA, CDR2 YNFKEQ. The CDR3 is 18 residues long. Trimming removed 1 base from V and 1 base from J; junction bases left unmatched: 8. CDR3 residues: CASSQVSSGSDGTDTQYF. The CDR3 DNA follows: TGTGCCAGCAGCCAAGTGTCTAGCGGGAGCGACGGCACAGATACGCAGTATTTT.

This clonotype was seen many times. The rearrangement links TRBV12-3 or TRBV12-4 to TRBJ1-1; tentative D call: TRBD1 (5 bases). Deletions cut 5 bases from V and 3 bases from J, with 10 bases between. The CDR3 has 13 residues. CDR3 loop: CASSMTADTEAFF. In DNA, the CDR3 is TGTGCCAGCAGTATGACAGCTGACACTGAAGCTTTCTTT.

This clonotype was seen a few times. CDR3 residues: CSLPGGNEKLFF. CDR3 in DNA: TGCAGTTTACCAGGGGGTAATGAAAAACTGTTTTTT. This rearrangement joins TRBV20-1 to TRBJ1-4; 7 bases agree with TRBD1. The CDR3 is made up of 12 amino acids. V shed 8 bases and J 4 bases; nucleotides not matched to a gene: 4. Germline CDR1 reads DFQATT; CDR2 reads SNEGSKA (reference sequence).

In this sample, this clonotype turned up a few times. This chain links TRBV5-4 with TRBJ1-5, with TRBD1 as a possible D gene (5 bases). Germline CDR1 is SGHNT and CDR2 is YYREEE (reference sequence). The V end lost 4 bases, the J end lost 4 bases, and 15 bases lay between the germline ends. The CDR3 is 15 residues long. The CDR3 loop is CASSPGQGQNQPQHF. The DNA of the CDR3 is TGTGCCAGCAGCCCCGGGCAGGGCCAAAATCAGCCCCAGCATTTT.

The gene calls are TRBV12-3 or TRBV12-4 and TRBJ1-6; the D is unclear. The V gene lost 6 bases and the J gene lost 2 bases, with 11 bases spanning the gap. This CDR3 has 15 residues. DNA of the CDR3: TGTGCCAGCAGGACATCCCAAGCCTATAATTCACCCCTCCACTTT. It encodes CASRTSQAYNSPLHF.

The chain combines TRBV19 with TRBJ2-7; 10 bases align to TRBD2. The germline V gene has CDR1 LNHDA and CDR2 SQIVND (reference sequence). The CDR3 totals 16 residues. The V gene end was trimmed by 10 bases and the J gene end by 5 bases; junction bases not matched to a gene: 17. The CDR3 DNA sequence: TGTGCCATTCTCCCGGCTGACAAGCGGGAGGGTAACGAGCAGTACGTC. Amino acids: CAILPADKREGNEQYV.

The chain is built from TRBV28 and TRBJ2-3; 12 bases are shared with TRBD2. Trimming at V came to 6 bases and at J to 14 bases, leaving 12 bases not matched to a gene. This CDR3 is built from 14 residues. The germline CDR1 and CDR2 sequences are MDHEN and SYDVKM. CDR3 nucleotides: TGTGCCAGCAGCCCACCGGGACTAGCGGGTCTCTCGTATTTT. Its protein is CASSPPGLAGLSYF. The whole variable domain, remainder taken from reference TRBV28 and TRBJ2-3, is DVKVTQSSRYLVKRTGEKVFLECVQDMDHENMFWYRQDPGLGLRLIYFSYDVKMKEKGDIPEGYSVSREKKERFSLILESASTNQTSMYLCASSPPGLAGLSYFGPGTRLTVL.

This clonotype was observed at least ten times. The V gene is TRBV12-5, the J gene TRBJ1-1; D unclear. Trimming removed 6 bases at V and 1 base at J, with 12 bases between. The CDR3 loop spans 14 amino acids. Germline V gene data show CDR1 as LGHNT and CDR2 as FRNRAP. CDR3 region: CASGTLVQNTEAFF. CDR3 sequence (DNA): TGTGCTAGTGGAACCCTCGTACAGAACACTGAAGCTTTCTTT.

The chain uses TRBV12-3 or TRBV12-4 and TRBJ2-1; no definite D call. This CDR3 is built from 15 residues. Trimming removed 7 bases at V and 1 base at J, with 14 bases between. CDR3 nucleotides: TGTGCCAGCAAAGCCCCGTGGCCTTCCTACAATGAGCAGTTCTTC. Its translation is CASKAPWPSYNEQFF.

This clonotype occurred a few times. V usage is TRBV27 and J usage is TRBJ1-1; D unclear. The germline V gene encodes CDR1 MNHEY and CDR2 SMNVEV (reference sequence). V lost 0 bases, J lost 3 bases, and 5 bases lay in between. The CDR3 spans 13 residues. Here the CDR3 DNA reads TGTGCCAGCAGTTTATCGCGGGACACTGAAGCTTTCTTT. It specifies CASSLSRDTEAFF.

Written as DNA, the CDR3 is TGTGCCACCAGTGAGACAGGGGCCCGAAGCCAGCCCCAGCATTTT. This gives the protein CATSETGARSQPQHF. The V call is TRBV24-1, the J call TRBJ1-5; 8 bases fit TRBD1. Germline CDR1 is KGHDR and CDR2 is SFDVKD. Germline trimming cut 4 bases from V and 7 bases from J; bases unmatched to any gene: 8. The CDR3 covers 15 residues.

This clonotype showed up just a few times. The chain combines TRBV29-1 with TRBJ2-1; D may be TRBD1 (6 bases). V was cut by 6 bases and J by 5 bases, with 14 bases left in between. The CDR3 extends over 13 amino acids. Germline CDR1 SQVTM, CDR2 ANQGSEA. For the CDR3, the DNA is TGCAGCGTCCTCCCAGACAGGAACAATGAGCAGTTCTTC. Translating it yields CSVLPDRNNEQFF.